This T cell receptor (beta chain) was documented in a study of blood T cell repertoires in COVID-19. Only in-frame clones appear in the TCRdb table, and some are missing; sequencing was by immunoSEQ multiplex PCR. This sample has approximately 220,000 clones, with nearly 90% found just once. The CDR3 spans 14 residues. Germline-derived CDR1 and CDR2 are LGHNA and YSLEER. After removal of 3 bases from V and 6 bases from J, the junction contained 4 bases not matched to a gene. Exposed enrollees had met someone with a PCR-confirmed or clinician-diagnosed COVID-19 case at some point within the 2 weeks before study entry.

The sample comprised PBMCs or T cells enriched from blood (not recorded which). The chain recombines TRBV4-3 with TRBJ2-1; TRBD2 matches 8 bases. The origin of this receptor is a man younger than 45 who had been exposed to COVID-19. CDR3 region: CASSHERGTNEQFF. CDR3 DNA: TGCGCCAGCAGCCACGAGCGGGGGACCAATGAGCAGTTCTTC.